The 17 T cell receptor beta chains below all came from one sample that was sequenced in a study of blood T cells in healthy people across ages. A second about 6 to 12 cycle PCR used barcoded and J-beta primers. TCRdb reprocessed the 5' RACE reads with MiXCR, giving one entry per CDR3 protein. The data hold about 1.5 million distinct CDR3 sequences, with approximately 43% observed a single time. Material: blood. The origin of the receptors is a woman under 30 in good health.

The gene calls are TRBV6-6 and TRBJ2-7, with D hard to call. V gave up 0 bases and J gave up 7 bases, with 22 bases separating them. Germline V gene sequence: CDR1 MNHNY, CDR2 SVGAGI (reference sequence). The CDR3 covers 17 residues. The CDR3 reads CASSYSAPIFPYNEQYF. The CDR3 DNA sequence: TGTGCCAGCAGTTACTCGGCCCCCATCTTTCCCTACAATGAGCAGTACTTC.

To note about this clonotype: A much larger clone is a single base away; this may be a read error. The chain is built from TRBV12-3 or TRBV12-4 and TRBJ2-1; the D is unclear. The J call is uncertain, as TRBJ2-7 better fits the DNA end. The CDR3 sequence is 16 residues long. In DNA, the CDR3 is TGTGCCAGCGCGACGACGGGCGGCAGCTCCTACAATGAGCAGTACTTC. It yields the protein CASATTGGSSYNEQYF.

The CDR3 region is CASSDSDSNEQFF. The CDR3, as DNA: TGTGCCAGCAGTGACTCGGACTCCAATGAGCAGTTCTTC. This sequence joins TRBV6-4 and TRBJ2-1; D perhaps matches TRBD2 (5 bases). V lost 0 bases and J lost 6, with 6 bases in between. CDR1 MRHNA and CDR2 SNTAGT come from the germline V gene. CDR3 length: 13 residues.

The CDR3 DNA sequence: TGCAGTGCTAGAGTGGGGGAAGGGACGGCTTTCTTT. Translated: CSARVGEGTAFF. The chain carries TRBV20-1 and TRBJ1-1; tentatively, D is TRBD1 (5 bases). The CDR3 sequence is 12 residues long. CDR1 is DFQATT and CDR2 is SNEGSKA in the germline V gene (reference sequence). Trimming took off 1 base at V and 11 bases at J, with 14 bases between the two ends.

The gene calls are TRBV20-1 and TRBJ2-7; 8 nucleotides line up with TRBD1. CDR3 length equals 15 residues. Germline V lookup: CDR1 DFQATT, CDR2 SNEGSKA (reference sequence). J lost 1 base, V lost 0 bases, and 5 bases had no gene match. As DNA, the CDR3 is TGCAGTGCTAGAGATCGAAGGACAGGGTCCTACGAGCAGTACTTC. Translated, it gives CSARDRRTGSYEQYF.

This rearrangement joins TRBV5-1 to TRBJ2-5, with D tentatively TRBD1 or TRBD2 (5 bases each). The germline V gene encodes CDR1 SGHRS and CDR2 YFSETQ. With 7 bases removed from V and 4 bases from J, the gap between germline ends came to 20 bases. The CDR3 loop spans 15 amino acids. The CDR3 nucleotides read TGCGCCAGCTTCTCCGGGACCGCCCTGCGAGAGACCCAGTACTTC. Translating gives CASFSGTALRETQYF.

The rearrangement joins TRBV25-1 to TRBJ1-2; 7 bases fit TRBD1. Germline CDR1 MGHDK, CDR2 SYGVNS. This CDR3 is 15 amino acids long. Germline trimming cut 2 bases from V and 8 bases from J; bases unmatched to any gene: 11. CDR3 residues: CASSEQSTGFQGYTF. CDR3 bases: TGTGCCAGCAGTGAACAATCGACAGGGTTTCAGGGCTACACCTTC.

The sample holds a few counts of this clonotype. The V call is TRBV20-1, the J call TRBJ2-3; D remains unclear. The CDR3 is made up of 11 amino acids. Germline CDR1 DFQATT, CDR2 SNEGSKA (reference sequence). Trimming pared 3 bases from V and 5 bases from J, leaving 6 bases between. The CDR3 coding sequence is TGCAGTGCTAGGAAGGAAGATACGCAGTATTTT. The encoded protein is CSARKEDTQYF.

The sample holds a few counts of this clonotype. The chain employs TRBV7-9 and TRBJ2-7; D is uncertain. Trimming removed 1 base from V and 1 base from J, with 11 bases in between. Germline V CDR1 and CDR2: SEHNR, FQNEAQ (reference sequence). The CDR3 length is 15 residues. The CDR3 spells CASSLDLSASYEQYF. CDR3 sequence (DNA): TGTGCCAGCAGCTTAGATCTGTCGGCGTCCTACGAGCAGTACTTC.

This clonotype was seen only a few times. The V gene is TRBV9, the J gene TRBJ2-3; D is uncertain. Trimming took 4 bases from V and 10 from J, leaving 19 bases between them. Germline V lookup: CDR1 SGDLS, CDR2 YYNGEE. The CDR3 sequence is 14 residues long. The CDR3 sequence: CASSNRARGWAQYF. The DNA of the CDR3 is TGTGCCAGCAGCAACCGGGCCCGAGGTTGGGCGCAGTATTTT.

The CDR3 coding sequence is TGTGCCAGCAAAGCCGCCCAAGGAGGGACATCACCCCTCCACTTT. Protein: CASKAAQGGTSPLHF. The chain couples TRBV2 to TRBJ1-6, with D possibly being TRBD1 (6 bases). V shed 7 bases and J shed 10 bases, with 20 bases lying between them. The CDR3 length is 15 residues. CDR1 is SNHLY and CDR2 is FYNNEI in the germline V gene. Based on the CDR3 plus reference TRBV2 and TRBJ1-6, the full variable domain is EPEVTQTPSHQVTQMGQEVILRCVPISNHLYFYWYRQILGQKVEFLVSFYNNEISEKSEIFDDQFSVERPDGSNFTLKIRSTKLEDSAMYFCASKAAQGGTSPLHFGNGTRLTVT.

This clonotype was counted between two and nine times. The rearrangement joins TRBV29-1 to TRBJ1-5; possibly TRBD1 for D (6 bases). Germline values: CDR1 SQVTM, CDR2 ANQGSEA. This CDR3 has 14 residues. Trimming stripped 4 bases from V and 4 bases from J, with 14 bases between. The CDR3 nucleotides are TGCAGCGTTGCGTGGGGGCAGCAGAATCAGCCCCAGCATTTT. Its translation: CSVAWGQQNQPQHF. Complete variable domain (other parts from reference TRBV29-1 and TRBJ1-5): SAVISQKPSRDICQRGTSLTIQCQVDSQVTMMFWYRQQPGQSLTLIATANQGSEATYESGFVIDKFPISRPNLTFSTLTVSNMSPEDSSIYLCSVAWGQQNQPQHFGDGTRLSIL.

The chain employs TRBV21-1 and TRBJ2-1; the table's D call, TRBD2, has no DNA check behind it. TRBV21-1 is classified as a pseudogene. This CDR3 has 12 amino acids. The CDR3, as DNA: TGTGCCAGCAGCAATGGGCCTTCCGAGCAGTTCTTC. Amino acids: CASSNGPSEQFF.

This clonotype was detected only a few times. This chain links TRBV27 with TRBJ2-1, with 9 bases lining up with TRBD1. Near its end, the DNA agrees better with TRBJ2-7, so the J call may be wrong. Germline loops: CDR1 MNHEY, CDR2 SMNVEV (reference sequence). The CDR3 length is 15 residues. The CDR3 spells CASSLTGGPYNEQYF. CDR3 nucleotide sequence: TGTGCCAGCAGTTTGACAGGGGGACCCTACAATGAGCAGTACTTC.

This clonotype has more than one count but fewer than ten. V usage is TRBV24-1 and J usage is TRBJ2-1, with D uncertain. Trimming shortened V by 3 bases and J by 0 bases, and 14 bases separated the two germline ends. Germline V gives CDR1 KGHDR, CDR2 SFDVKD. This CDR3 contains 17 residues. The CDR3 nucleotides read TGTGCCACCAGTGATCTTGACCAGCCAGGCTCCTACAATGAGCAGTTCTTC. Protein sequence: CATSDLDQPGSYNEQFF.

The chain joins TRBV20-1 to TRBJ2-5; TRBD2 agrees at 14 bases. The J call may be in error: the DNA end matches TRBJ2-7 better. This CDR3 has 16 amino acids. In germline, CDR1 is DFQATT, CDR2 SNEGSKA (reference sequence). Written as DNA, the CDR3 is TGCAGTGCCCTAAGACTAGCGGGAGGGCCTAGCCACGAGCAGTACTTC. This encodes CSALRLAGGPSHEQYF.

V usage is TRBV12-3 or TRBV12-4 and J usage is TRBJ1-2, with unresolved D. V was cut by 6 bases and J by 4 bases, with 15 bases left in between. The CDR3 is made up of 14 amino acids. The CDR3 bases are TGTGCCAGCAGCCCACGACGGTTGGGCTATGGCTACACCTTC. It encodes CASSPRRLGYGYTF.